Reported below is one T cell receptor (beta chain). The sample comes from a study of blood T cell repertoires in COVID-19. Study information: The cDNA or gDNA used as material had been derived from T cells, B-cell-depleted T cells, or PBMCs.

Patients at the Seattle site were enrolled during active infection and followed longitudinally. Original methodology: It was from reference gene primer amplification that nucleated cell counts were estimated. Generated by immunoSEQ multiplex PCR, the TCRdb table keeps only in-frame clones and is missing some. For V, J and clone size, that table is used; D and trimming come from the DNA. The table lists some 240,000 clones, approximately 78% of them singletons. The germline gives CDR1 SGHTA, CDR2 FQGNSA. The CDR3 has 15 amino acids. The V segment lost 1 base and the J segment 4 bases; nucleotides outside the gene matches: 6.

Sequencing was performed on peripheral blood. The V call is TRBV7-2, the J call TRBJ2-7, with 8 bases fitting TRBD1. This TCR came from a woman aged 65 to 85 with COVID-19, enrolled during active disease. CDR3 sequence (DNA): TGTGCCAGCAGCTTAGTGGGCAGGGGGCAATACGAGCAGTACTTC. The encoded protein is CASSLVGRGQYEQYF.